This T cell receptor beta chain is from a study of blood T cell repertoires in COVID-19. Study context: Sources were T cells, B-cell-depleted T cells, or PBMCs; the material itself was cDNA or gDNA.

Assay used: immunoSEQ multiplex PCR; TCRdb lists only in-frame clones, some missing. The profile shows about 190,000 clones, almost 80% of them singletons. This clone was observed once. This clonotype originated in a man aged 55 to 70 with active or convalescent COVID-19. The sequenced sample was peripheral blood.

CDR3 sequence: CASRQVGYEQYF. The CDR3 bases are TGTGCCAGCAGACAGGTCGGCTACGAGCAGTACTTC. The rearrangement links TRBV5-5 to TRBJ2-7; perhaps TRBD1 as D (5 bases). Trimming stripped 5 bases from V and 3 bases from J, with 9 bases between. Germline V gives CDR1 SGHKS, CDR2 YYEKEE (reference sequence). The CDR3 is 12 residues long. Together with reference TRBV5-5 and TRBJ2-7, the CDR3 gives the full variable domain: DAGVTQSPTHLIKTRGQQVTLRCSPISGHKSVSWYQQVLGQGPQFIFQYYEKEERGRGNFPDRFSARQFPNYSSELNVNALLLGDSALYLCASRQVGYEQYFGPGTRLTVT.